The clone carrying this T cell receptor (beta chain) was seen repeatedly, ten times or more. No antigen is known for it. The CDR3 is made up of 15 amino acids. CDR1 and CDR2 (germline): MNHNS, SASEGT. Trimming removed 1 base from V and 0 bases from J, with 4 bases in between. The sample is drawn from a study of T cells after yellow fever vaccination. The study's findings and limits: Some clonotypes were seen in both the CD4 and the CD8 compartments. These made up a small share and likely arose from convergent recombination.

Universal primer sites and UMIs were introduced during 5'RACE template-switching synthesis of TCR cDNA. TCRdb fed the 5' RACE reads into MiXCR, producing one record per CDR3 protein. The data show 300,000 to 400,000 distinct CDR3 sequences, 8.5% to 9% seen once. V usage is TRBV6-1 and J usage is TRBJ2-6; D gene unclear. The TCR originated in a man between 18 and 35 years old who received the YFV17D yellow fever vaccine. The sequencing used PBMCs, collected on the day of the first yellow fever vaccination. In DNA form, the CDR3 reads TGTGCCAGCAGTGAAGGGGGCTCTGGGGCCAACGTCCTGACTTTC. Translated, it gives CASSEGGSGANVLTF.